This T cell receptor beta chain was documented in a study of radiation and T cells in renal cell carcinoma (dated by TCRdb to about 2020). As for the study more broadly: The samples were obtained from a clinical trial, where primary renal cell carcinomas were treated with 15 Gy stereotactic body radiation therapy and then removed by nephrectomy 4 weeks afterward. TCR beta sequencing covered around 50 samples in total, comprising approximately 25 tumors and roughly 27 peripheral blood samples. A total of approximately 4 million unique CDR3 nucleotide sequences, encoding 2.5 million to 3 million unique CDR3 amino acid sequences, were found across all 50 or so samples.

In the germline V gene, CDR1 corresponds to KGHSH and CDR2 to LQKENI. Including cysteine and phenylalanine, the CDR3 has 17 amino acids. The read is trimmed to its CDR3 DNA, 51 bases read in frame from base 1. V is cut back by 1 base and J by 5 bases, with 13 bases in the junction unmatched. Following the manufacturer's recommendations, the immunoSEQ kit was used to generate TCR beta libraries from genomic DNA. To prepare the libraries, a first multiplex PCR with proprietary primers was run, followed by a second PCR that added unique barcodes, and a bead cleanup was done after each round. A positive control reaction and a negative control reaction, both provided in the kit, were run with every batch of samples. The final libraries were assessed on an Agilent 4200 TapeStation D1000 ScreenTape, pooled by volume, and quantified by qPCR. Sequencing was performed on an Illumina NextSeq500 with a MidOutput 150-cycle cartridge, and 156 Read1 and 15 Index1 cycles were run with kit custom primers. The pooled library was loaded at approximately 0.99 pM, and roughly 20% PhiX control was spiked in. The published analysis was carried out like this. Vendor-processed data were analyzed in R, and a clonotype was defined as all T cells sharing the same CDR3 nucleotide sequence. For clone abundance analyses, frequencies were normalized to the 10,000 most abundant clones per sample. Public T cell clones, which averaged fewer than five per sample, were removed prior to analysis. An abundance difference of at least 32-fold between compartments was the criterion for calling clonotypes tumor-enriched or baseline blood-enriched. A beta-binomial differential abundance model was used to identify clonotypes that were expanded or contracted between blood time points. Tumor-blood repertoire similarity was measured with the Baroni-Urbani and Buser coefficient, and groups were compared using two-tailed Wilcoxon tests in R. Drawn from immuneACCESS, this table holds only the in-frame rearrangements with V and J called that TCRdb kept. Clones are partly lost; checked studies trace under half to an unresolved V gene and leave the rest unexplained. That table furnishes V, J and clone size, whereas the DNA furnished D and trimming. This sample comprises 70,000 to 95,000 clones, over 65% of them detected only once. Of the sample, roughly 6.1% is held by the ten largest clones.

What the time point label conveys for this sample: baseline pretreatment blood. The sample's treatment or condition label, in plain terms: 15 Gy SBRT to primary tumor, nephrectomy 4 weeks later. To track tumor-enriched clonotypes, serial peripheral blood was sampled from radiation-treated patients at baseline and at 2 weeks and 4 weeks after SBRT. All patients had renal cell carcinoma with clear cell pathology. Genomic DNA for TCR sequencing was prepared using the QIAamp DNA Blood Mini Kit (Qiagen). Only samples passing all quality control checks were included in the analyses. Study-wide conclusions, independent of this receptor: No pretreatment tumor biopsies were available, so the baseline intratumoral presence of clonotypes could not be determined. Tracking of blood repertoire dynamics stopped at approximately 4 weeks after treatment, with no follow-up past that point. With a single-armed trial design, the study had no way to address how radiation dose or scheduling affects the TCR repertoire. Top tumor clonotypes rose in blood from baseline to 2 weeks post-radiation, then contracted by 4 weeks, suggesting transient expansion of tumor-resident clones.

Worth noting for this clone: The clone's antigen remains unknown. No quality values exist for individual bases; no much larger clone is one base distant.

The sample in question was blood, obtained from a patient whose treatment included radiotherapy and nephrectomy. This receptor chain uses TRBV18 and TRBJ2-5, with 7 bases matching TRBD1. This receptor was taken from a man between 60 and 70 years old with renal cell carcinoma. The CDR3 region: CASSPRVIRDSSETQYF. Here is the DNA: TGTGCCAGCTCACCACGGGTCATCCGGGACAGTAGTGAGACCCAGTACTTC.